This entry lists 17 T cell receptor beta chains sequenced from one sample in a study of T-cell reconstitution after alpha-beta-depleted transplantation in children. Unique molecular identifiers were incorporated during preparation of the TCRbeta library. TCRdb itself ran the PCR reads through MiXCR, one entry per CDR3 protein. The repertoire consists of roughly 200,000 distinct CDR3 sequences, with approximately 6.9% occurring once and the leading ten covering approximately 6%. This specimen consisted of PBMCs, obtained before TCRalphabeta/CD19-depleted stem cell transplant. These TCRs come from a boy aged 2 to 9 with acute lymphoblastic leukemia, due to receive a stem cell transplant.

The sample holds a few counts of this clonotype. This sequence joins TRBV12-3 or TRBV12-4 and TRBJ2-3, with D possibly called TRBD1 or TRBD2 (6 bases each). Trimming shortened V by 6 bases and J by 2 bases, and 18 bases separated the two germline ends. There are 16 residues in the CDR3. The DNA of the CDR3 is TGTGCCAGCAGCCAGAGAACAAGGGGGGCCACAGATACGCAGTATTTT. Amino acid sequence: CASSQRTRGATDTQYF.

This chain links TRBV28 with TRBJ1-2; D call uncertain. The length of the CDR3 is 11 residues. Between the trimmed V and J ends, which lost 8 bases and 1 base, there was a span of 5 bases. CDR1 is MDHEN and CDR2 is SYDVKM in the germline V gene. The CDR3: CASRNNYGYTF. In DNA form, the CDR3 reads TGTGCCAGCCGAAATAACTATGGCTACACCTTC.

Many counts were recorded for this clonotype. This chain uses TRBV9 with TRBJ1-1, with TRBD1 identical over 9 bases. Trimming took 3 bases from V and 5 from J; bases not matched to a gene: 2. The CDR3 length is 13 residues. Germline V gives CDR1 SGDLS, CDR2 YYNGEE. CDR3 amino acids: CASSAQGATEAFF. The CDR3 nucleotides read TGTGCCAGCAGCGCACAGGGGGCGACTGAAGCTTTCTTT.

The chain links TRBV27 to TRBJ2-2; 9 bases fit TRBD2. CDR3 length: 18 residues. Per germline, CDR1 MNHEY and CDR2 SMNVEV (reference sequence). J lost 0 bases, V lost 5 bases, and 10 bases had no gene match. CDR3 in amino acids: CASSEKFPSGANTGELFF. The DNA of the CDR3 is TGTGCCAGCAGTGAAAAATTCCCTAGCGGGGCGAACACCGGGGAGCTGTTTTTT.

The rearrangement links TRBV10-3 to TRBJ2-7; 12 bases are shared with TRBD1. This CDR3 contains 14 residues. V dropped 6 bases and J dropped 4; count of bases not matched to a gene: 4. Germline CDR1 and CDR2: ENHRY and SYGVKD. In DNA, the CDR3 is TGTGCCATCAGGAGGGACAGGGGGCTTTACGAGCAGTACTTC. It codes for CAIRRDRGLYEQYF.

The chain links TRBV7-8 to TRBJ1-1; the match to TRBD1 covers 7 bases. V gave up 7 bases and J gave up 5 bases; unmatched junction bases: 16. Germline CDR1 is SGHVS and CDR2 is FQNEAQ. The length of the CDR3 is 16 residues. For the CDR3, the DNA is TGTGCCAGCACCCCGGGCGCGGGGAGGGGGCGGACTGAAGCTTTCTTT. It codes for CASTPGAGRGRTEAFF.

This clonotype was seen repeatedly, ten times or more. The chain combines TRBV12-3 or TRBV12-4 with TRBJ1-2; tentative D call: TRBD1 (5 bases). V lost 7 bases, J lost 5 bases, and 17 bases lay in between. CDR3 length: 14 amino acids. CDR3 bases: TGTGCCAGCACCCCCCGGGGCAGGTCATATGGCTACACCTTC. Its translation: CASTPRGRSYGYTF.

This clonotype was counted only a few times. The V gene is TRBV24-1, the J gene TRBJ1-1, with D possibly matching TRBD1 (6 bases). Trimming pared 1 base from V and 11 bases from J, leaving 10 bases between. The CDR3 has 12 residues. The germline V gene has CDR1 KGHDR and CDR2 SFDVKD. CDR3 bases: TGTGCCACCAGTGATTTTGGCGACAGGGCTTTCTTT. Amino acid sequence: CATSDFGDRAFF.

This clonotype was counted ten times or more. The chain is built from TRBV7-9 and TRBJ2-2, with 8 bases lining up with TRBD2. Germline lookup yields CDR1 SEHNR and CDR2 FQNEAQ (reference sequence). The V segment lost 7 bases and the J segment 6 bases; nucleotides outside the gene matches: 10. This CDR3 has 15 amino acids. The CDR3 is CASIVPGLVSGELFF. CDR3 nucleotides: TGTGCCAGCATAGTACCGGGACTAGTGTCCGGGGAGCTGTTTTTT.

The chain joins TRBV12-3 or TRBV12-4 to TRBJ2-5; 8 nucleotides agree with TRBD1. The CDR3 extends over 13 amino acids. The ends lost 8 bases at V and 4 bases at J; junction bases unmatched: 6. CDR3 nucleotide sequence: TGTGCCAGCTACGGACAGGGAGTAGAGACCCAGTACTTC. It codes for CASYGQGVETQYF.

The V call is TRBV7-6, the J call TRBJ2-5; a weak D match, TRBD2 (5 bases). Germline V gene lookup returns CDR1 SGHVS and CDR2 FNYEAQ. Trimming pared 1 base from V and 2 bases from J, leaving 14 bases between. The CDR3 has 16 residues. This CDR3 is CASSLGSSVSQETQYF. DNA for the CDR3: TGTGCCAGCAGCTTAGGTAGTAGCGTTTCGCAAGAGACCCAGTACTTC.

This clonotype was recorded at least ten times. The chain has TRBV12-3 or TRBV12-4 and TRBJ2-3; tentatively, D is TRBD1 (5 bases). V gave up 1 base and J gave up 0 bases, with 11 bases separating them. The CDR3 is made up of 16 amino acids. The CDR3 is CASSLDRFTSTDTQYF. CDR3 nucleotide sequence: TGTGCCAGCAGTTTAGACAGGTTCACTAGCACAGATACGCAGTATTTT.

This clonotype was counted at least ten times. The chain links TRBV24-1 to TRBJ1-4; D is uncertain. This CDR3 region has 14 residues. Trimming took off 9 bases at V and 1 base at J, with 11 bases between the two ends. CDR1 and CDR2 from the germline V gene are KGHDR and SFDVKD. CDR3 residues: CATSDVGTNEKLFF. The CDR3 DNA sequence: TGTGCCACCTCAGACGTCGGAACTAATGAAAAACTGTTTTTT.

This clonotype was observed many times. The genes are TRBV29-1 and TRBJ1-2; the D is unclear. The germline V gene encodes CDR1 SQVTM and CDR2 ANQGSEA. This CDR3 spans 15 amino acids. Trimming stripped 6 bases from V and 0 bases from J, with 17 bases between. The CDR3 nucleotides read TGCAGCGTCTTAACACCTCTAGGAGCTAACTATGGCTACACCTTC. Translated, it gives CSVLTPLGANYGYTF.

This clonotype has at least ten counts. This rearrangement joins TRBV7-2 to TRBJ1-3, with D maybe TRBD1 (5 bases). Germline-derived CDR1 and CDR2 are SGHTA and FQGNSA. The CDR3 length is 16 residues. Trimming pared 1 base from V and 0 bases from J, leaving 10 bases between. CDR3 sequence reads: CASSLGGLSSGNTIYF. The CDR3 DNA sequence: TGTGCCAGCAGCTTAGGGGGCCTCTCCTCTGGAAACACCATATATTTT.

This clonotype was seen many times. The chain recombines TRBV7-2 with TRBJ2-7, with D unresolved. The V gene's germline CDR1 is SGHTA and CDR2 FQGNSA. The CDR3 loop spans 14 amino acids. With 1 base removed from V and 5 bases from J, the gap between germline ends came to 12 bases. DNA for the CDR3: TGTGCCAGCAGCTTAGGTGGCGGTGGCCACGAGCAGTACTTC. This encodes CASSLGGGGHEQYF.

This clonotype was detected ten times or more. The CDR3 region is CASSPRGLDAFF. The CDR3 nucleotides read TGTGCCAGCAGCCCCCGGGGTTTGGATGCTTTCTTT. This chain connects TRBV7-9 to TRBJ1-1; D gene uncertain. V lost 5 bases and J 11 bases, leaving 15 bases between the germline ends. CDR1 is SEHNR, CDR2 FQNEAQ, per germline (reference sequence). This CDR3 has 12 residues.